Below, 8 T cell receptor beta chains from the same sample are listed, as sequenced in a study of CD8 T cells in Susac syndrome. Reverse transcription used about 0.45 to 1 ug RNA and random hexamers. MiXCR was run by TCRdb on the immunoSEQ multiplex PCR reads, yielding one entry per CDR3 protein. The data contain about 150,000 distinct CDR3 sequences, about 94% of them singletons. Material for sequencing was CD8+ T cells from PBMCs. The receptors come from a human donor with multiple sclerosis.

The chain has TRBV3-1 and TRBJ1-2; the match to TRBD1 covers 10 bases. Germline V gene lookup returns CDR1 LGHDT and CDR2 YNNKEL (reference sequence). The CDR3 has 17 amino acids. With 3 bases clipped from V and 8 bases from J, the junction kept 15 bases outside the gene matches. The CDR3 region is CASSHFNPGQGYRGYTF. Here the CDR3 DNA reads TGTGCCAGCAGCCACTTCAACCCGGGACAGGGGTATCGCGGCTACACCTTC.

The chain employs TRBV29-1 and TRBJ2-1; D unclear. The V gene lost 7 bases and the J gene lost 7 bases, with 11 bases spanning the gap. From germline, CDR1 is SQVTM and CDR2 ANQGSEA. The CDR3 length is 11 residues. This CDR3 is CSGLPDNEQFF. As DNA, the CDR3 is TGCAGCGGCCTACCGGATAATGAGCAGTTCTTC.

The chain couples TRBV20-1 to TRBJ2-7; 11 nucleotides line up with TRBD2. J was trimmed by 6 bases and V by 0 bases; bases with no gene match: 7. Germline values: CDR1 DFQATT, CDR2 SNEGSKA (reference sequence). This CDR3 region has 15 residues. CDR3 in amino acids: CSARDPTSGVGEQYF. CDR3 nucleotides: TGCAGTGCTAGAGATCCGACTAGCGGGGTAGGCGAGCAGTACTTC.

This sequence joins TRBV28 and TRBJ2-1; the D gene is possibly TRBD2 (7 bases). Looked up from germline, CDR1 is MDHEN and CDR2 is SYDVKM. With 8 bases removed from V and 10 bases from J, the gap between germline ends came to 18 bases. The CDR3 has 13 residues. The CDR3 sequence: CASVRRGAEEQFF. The CDR3, as DNA: TGTGCCAGCGTCCGACGGGGGGCGGAGGAGCAGTTCTTC.

The chain recombines TRBV3-1 with TRBJ1-1; D unresolved. V was pared by 3 bases and J by 1 base, with 9 bases between. The CDR3 length is 14 residues. Germline loops: CDR1 LGHDT, CDR2 YNNKEL (reference sequence). CDR3 nucleotides: TGTGCCAGCAGCCATGGCAGGCGGAACACTGAAGCTTTCTTT. Amino acids: CASSHGRRNTEAFF. Together with reference TRBV3-1 and TRBJ1-1, the CDR3 gives the full variable domain: DTAVSQTPKYLVTQMGNDKSIKCEQNLGHDTMYWYKQDSKKFLKIMFSYNNKELIINETVPNRFSPKSPDKAHLNLHINSLELGDSAVYFCASSHGRRNTEAFFGQGTRLTVV.

The rearrangement joins TRBV20-1 to TRBJ2-5; 10 bases are shared with TRBD2. V trimming: 0 bases; J trimming: 1 base; junction bases outside the gene matches: 5. Germline values: CDR1 DFQATT, CDR2 SNEGSKA (reference sequence). This CDR3 is 16 amino acids long. CDR3 sequence: CSARDLLAGAQETQYF. CDR3 coding DNA: TGCAGTGCTAGAGATTTGCTAGCGGGGGCCCAAGAGACCCAGTACTTC.

CDR3 loop: CASSAFGTPSENYGYTF. The CDR3 DNA sequence: TGTGCCAGCAGCGCTTTCGGGACGCCCTCGGAGAACTATGGCTACACCTTC. This rearrangement joins TRBV9 to TRBJ1-2; D is perhaps TRBD1 (5 bases). With 3 bases removed from V and 2 bases from J, the gap between germline ends came to 20 bases. Looked up from germline, CDR1 is SGDLS and CDR2 is YYNGEE. The CDR3 is made up of 17 amino acids.

The rearrangement joins TRBV20-1 to TRBJ1-2, with 8 bases matching TRBD1. This CDR3 is 14 amino acids long. Germline CDR1 reads DFQATT; CDR2 reads SNEGSKA (reference sequence). Losses at the gene ends were 2 bases for V and 8 bases for J; bases not matched to a gene: 10. CDR3 residues: CSARPQGAPEGYTF. The CDR3 DNA sequence: TGCAGTGCTAGACCCCAGGGGGCTCCTGAAGGCTACACCTTC.